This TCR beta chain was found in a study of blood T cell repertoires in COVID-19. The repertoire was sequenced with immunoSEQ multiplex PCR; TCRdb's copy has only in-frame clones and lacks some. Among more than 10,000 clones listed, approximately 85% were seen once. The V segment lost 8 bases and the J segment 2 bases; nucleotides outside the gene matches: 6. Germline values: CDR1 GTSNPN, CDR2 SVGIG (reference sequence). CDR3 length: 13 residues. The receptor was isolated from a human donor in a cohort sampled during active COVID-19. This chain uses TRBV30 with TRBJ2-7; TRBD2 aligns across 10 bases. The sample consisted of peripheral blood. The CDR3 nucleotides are TGTGCCCTCTCCCTAGCGGGAGCCTACGAGCAGTACTTC. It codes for CALSLAGAYEQYF. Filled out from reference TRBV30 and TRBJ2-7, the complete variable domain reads SQTIHQWPATLVQPVGSPLSLECTVEGTSNPNLYWYRQAAGRGLQLLFYSVGIGQISSEVPQNLSASRPQDRQFILSSKKLLLSDSGFYLCALSLAGAYEQYFGPGTRLTVT.